This note documents a single TCR beta chain sequence. V lost 7 bases to trimming and J lost 4 bases; unmatched junction nucleotides: 5. There are 14 residues in the CDR3. Per the germline V gene, CDR1 is WNHNN and CDR2 is SYGVQD (reference sequence). The sample originates from a study of cytomegalovirus exposure and HLA in healthy donors. About the research overall: Samples from HLA-typed donors yielded 65 million to 90 million unique TCRs in an early data release.

Donors had nominal health at sampling but likely had unrecorded immune exposures. It was with 60 Vbeta and 13 Jbeta primers that the PCR ran. Clones were sequenced by immunoSEQ multiplex PCR, and TCRdb holds only the in-frame ones, with some missing. This sample contains about 140,000 clones. The sequenced sample was PBMCs. The chain recombines TRBV10-1 with TRBJ2-3, with TRBD2 matching over 10 bases. This TCR was recovered from a woman between 18 and 30 years old in good health and CMV-seronegative. In DNA, the CDR3 is TGCGCCAGCAAAAGCGGGAGGGCCTCAGATACGCAGTATTTT. Its protein is CASKSGRASDTQYF.